The clone carrying this T cell receptor beta chain has only a few counts. Amplification used 60 Vbeta primers and 13 Jbeta primers. Libraries were prepared by immunoSEQ multiplex PCR; TCRdb keeps only in-frame clonotypes and omits some of them. The repertoire includes over 95,000 clones, around three quarters of them detected once, and roughly 2.5% sits in the top ten. This entry comes from a study of cytomegalovirus exposure and HLA in healthy donors. The V gene lost 4 bases and the J gene lost 8 bases, with 13 bases spanning the gap. The CDR3 contains 13 residues. The germline V gene encodes CDR1 SGHDT and CDR2 YYEEEE.

Sequencing used PBMCs. The chain links TRBV5-6 to TRBJ2-1; tentative D call: TRBD1 (5 bases). This sequence originates from a female donor in good health and CMV-seronegative. The CDR3 region has the DNA TGTGCCAGCAGCCCTGCTTGGGGCTATGAGCAGTTCTTC. Amino acids: CASSPAWGYEQFF. Drawing the rest from reference TRBV5-6 and TRBJ2-1, the complete variable domain is DAGVTQSPTHLIKTRGQQVTLRCSPKSGHDTVSWYQQALGQGPQFIFQYYEEEERQRGNFPDRFSGHQFPNYSSELNVNALLLGDSALYLCASSPAWGYEQFFGPGTRLTVL.